Each of the 21 T cell receptor beta chains below was sequenced from the same sample in a study of graft-versus-host responses after intestinal transplantation. The antigens these receptors bind are not known. Clones were read by immunoSEQ multiplex PCR, and TCRdb kept only the in-frame ones, dropping some. The data contain 80,000 to 100,000 clones, around 91% of them singletons. Specimen: unstimulated CD4+ T cells sorted from spleen or lymph node cells, collected before transplant. The receptor source for this set is a human donor who was the organ donor for an intestinal transplant.

The chain links TRBV28 to TRBJ2-2, with D perhaps TRBD2 (6 bases). The CDR3 runs to 16 residues. The V end was cut by 3 bases, the J end by 1 base, with 12 bases between. CDR1 and CDR2 (germline): MDHEN, SYDVKM. The CDR3 loop is CASSFGTGVNTGELFF. The CDR3 DNA sequence: TGTGCCAGCAGTTTCGGGACGGGGGTGAACACCGGGGAGCTGTTTTTT.

The V call is TRBV4-3, the J call TRBJ2-3; weak D call: TRBD2 (5 bases). Per the germline V gene, CDR1 is LGHNA and CDR2 is YSLEER. This CDR3 comprises 13 residues. V was clipped by 0 bases and J by 8 bases, with 9 bases between them. The CDR3, as DNA: TGCGCCAGCAGCCAAGATCTTGGAGGTACGCAGTATTTT. Translation gives CASSQDLGGTQYF.

This clone was found once. This CDR3 reads CASNPVGANVLTF. CDR3 coding DNA: TGTGCCAGCAACCCGGTTGGGGCCAACGTCCTGACTTTC. J is TRBJ2-6 and V is TRBV28; unclear D gene. Germline assignment: CDR1 MDHEN and CDR2 SYDVKM. Trimming removed 7 bases from V and 3 bases from J, with 7 bases in between. The length of the CDR3 is 13 residues.

The V call is TRBV18, the J call TRBJ1-1, with D hard to call. This CDR3 has 13 amino acids. V shed 5 bases and J shed 2 bases, with 9 bases lying between them. CDR1 is KGHSH and CDR2 is LQKENI in the germline V gene. The CDR3 DNA follows: TGTGCCAGCTCATTGAAACTAAACACTGAAGCTTTCTTT. Protein product: CASSLKLNTEAFF.

The rearrangement uses TRBV29-1 and TRBJ2-2, with D perhaps TRBD2 (6 bases). The germline CDR1 and CDR2 sequences are SQVTM and ANQGSEA. V was shortened by 4 bases and J by 4 bases, with 7 bases between the two germline ends. The CDR3 is made up of 12 amino acids. The CDR3 here is CSVGGVTGELFF. Written as DNA, the CDR3 is TGCAGCGTTGGGGGGGTCACCGGGGAGCTGTTTTTT.

CDR3 nucleotide sequence: TGCGCCAGCAGCCAAGTAACCCCAGGCACCAGCTCCTATAATTCACCCCTCCACTTT. Translation gives CASSQVTPGTSSYNSPLHF. The chain joins TRBV4-3 to TRBJ1-6, with D unresolved. This CDR3 has 19 amino acids. V was trimmed by 1 base and J by 0 bases, leaving 16 bases between them. CDR1 LGHNA and CDR2 YSLEER come from the germline V gene.

The chain uses TRBV19 and TRBJ2-5; D is perhaps TRBD1 (7 bases). The CDR3 consists of 16 residues. Trimming stripped 2 bases from V and 1 base from J, with 14 bases between. Germline lookup yields CDR1 LNHDA and CDR2 SQIVND (reference sequence). For the CDR3, the DNA is TGTGCCAGTAGTATAAGAGGAGGGGGCTCCCAAGAGACCCAGTACTTC. It codes for CASSIRGGGSQETQYF.

This clone was seen only a few times. CDR3 region: CASSIGQYGYTF. The CDR3 DNA is TGTGCCAGTAGTATCGGACAGTATGGCTACACCTTC. The J gene is TRBJ1-2, the V gene TRBV19; D perhaps matches TRBD1 (6 bases). Trimming took 3 bases from V and 5 from J, leaving 7 bases between them. The CDR3 has 12 residues. Per germline, CDR1 LNHDA and CDR2 SQIVND (reference sequence).

The chain uses TRBV9 and TRBJ2-1, with 7 bases identical to TRBD1. The germline CDR1 and CDR2 sequences are SGDLS and YYNGEE. With V trimmed by 7 bases and J by 4 bases, 8 bases remained unmatched. The CDR3 contains 14 residues. In nucleotides, the CDR3 is TGTGCCAGCGGTCGAGACAGGGATTACAATGAGCAGTTCTTC. It codes for CASGRDRDYNEQFF. The entire variable domain, with the rest obtained from reference TRBV9 and TRBJ2-1, is as follows: DSGVTQTPKHLITATGQRVTLRCSPRSGDLSVYWYQQSLDQGLQFLIQYYNGEERAKGNILERFSAQQFPDLHSELNLSSLELGDSALYFCASGRDRDYNEQFFGPGTRLTVL.

The V gene is TRBV7-3, the J gene TRBJ2-3; the D gene is possibly TRBD1 (6 bases). Germline CDR1 and CDR2: SGHTA and FQGTGA. This CDR3 contains 15 residues. Trimming cost V 5 bases and J 7 bases, with 19 bases left between them. CDR3 bases: TGTGCCAGCAGCCAACAGACAGGTTTTGCGTATACGCAGTATTTT. It yields the protein CASSQQTGFAYTQYF. Filled out from reference TRBV7-3 and TRBJ2-3, the complete variable domain reads GAGVSQTPSNKVTEKGKYVELRCDPISGHTALYWYRQSLGQGPEFLIYFQGTGAADDSGLPNDRFFAVRPEGSVSTLKIQRTERGDSAVYLCASSQQTGFAYTQYFGPGTRLTVL.

This chain links TRBV2 with TRBJ2-2, with D possibly matching TRBD2 (6 bases). V lost 1 base to trimming and J lost 4 bases, with 10 bases between them. This CDR3 is 15 amino acids long. Germline V gene lookup returns CDR1 SNHLY and CDR2 FYNNEI. The CDR3 DNA reads as TGTGCCAGCAGTGAAGTTCGGGGAGGCACCGGGGAGCTGTTTTTT. Translated, it gives CASSEVRGGTGELFF.

The J gene is TRBJ1-1, the V gene TRBV19; TRBD1 might be the D (5 bases). V was shortened by 7 bases and J by 6 bases, with 15 bases between the two germline ends. CDR1 is LNHDA and CDR2 is SQIVND in the germline V gene (reference sequence). There are 13 residues in the CDR3. CDR3 residues: CASKVGGGAEAFF. CDR3 sequence (DNA): TGTGCCAGTAAGGTAGGCGGAGGGGCTGAAGCTTTCTTT.

The J gene is TRBJ2-7, the V gene TRBV5-6; D unclear. This CDR3 has 14 residues. Per germline, CDR1 SGHDT and CDR2 YYEEEE. The ends were cut back, 6 bases at V and 2 bases at J, with 15 bases in the middle. In nucleotides, the CDR3 is TGTGCCAGCACGCGTTCCCTCCAAACCTACGAGCAGTACTTC. Translated: CASTRSLQTYEQYF. The complete variable domain, with remaining parts taken from reference TRBV5-6 and TRBJ2-7, reads DAGVTQSPTHLIKTRGQQVTLRCSPKSGHDTVSWYQQALGQGPQFIFQYYEEEERQRGNFPDRFSGHQFPNYSSELNVNALLLGDSALYLCASTRSLQTYEQYFGPGTRLTVT.

The chain's CDR3 is CASSASPRGRGEAFF. The CDR3 nucleotides read TGTGCCAGCAGCGCCTCTCCCAGGGGGCGCGGTGAAGCTTTCTTT. The chain recombines TRBV7-9 with TRBJ1-1; 8 bases are a match to TRBD1. Germline trimming cut 5 bases from V and 7 bases from J; bases unmatched to any gene: 12. The CDR3 is 15 amino acids. The germline V gene has CDR1 SEHNR and CDR2 FQNEAQ (reference sequence).

The chain carries TRBV27 and TRBJ2-1; the match to TRBD2 covers 7 bases. The V segment lost 5 bases and the J segment 9 bases; nucleotides outside the gene matches: 10. The germline V gene encodes CDR1 MNHEY and CDR2 SMNVEV (reference sequence). This CDR3 spans 14 amino acids. The CDR3 reads CASSPRRREGEQFF. CDR3 bases: TGTGCCAGCAGTCCCAGAAGGAGGGAGGGTGAGCAGTTCTTC.

The chain links TRBV7-2 to TRBJ1-1, with D perhaps matching TRBD1 (6 bases). Trimming cost V 4 bases and J 3 bases, with 12 bases left between them. The V gene's germline CDR1 is SGHTA and CDR2 FQGNSA. The CDR3 spans 14 residues. CDR3 sequence (DNA): TGTGCCAGCAGCTCCCGACAGGAAGACACTGAAGCTTTCTTT. This encodes CASSSRQEDTEAFF.

V and J are TRBV10-3 and TRBJ1-2; D perhaps matches TRBD1 (6 bases). The CDR3 is 12 residues long. Germline V gene sequence: CDR1 ENHRY, CDR2 SYGVKD. Trimming left V 6 bases short and J 2 bases short, with 7 bases between. In DNA, the CDR3 is TGTGCCATCAGGGACAGCAACTATGGCTACACCTTC. This gives the protein CAIRDSNYGYTF.

This chain connects TRBV18 to TRBJ1-6, with D possibly TRBD1 on 5 matching bases. This CDR3 region has 16 residues. V was trimmed by 4 bases and J by 0 bases, leaving 10 bases between them. Germline CDR1 reads KGHSH; CDR2 reads LQKENI. CDR3 region: CASSREGSSYNSPLHF. The CDR3 region has the DNA TGTGCCAGCTCACGGGAGGGGAGCTCCTATAATTCACCCCTCCACTTT.

This CDR3 reads CASEGTGTYEQYF. The CDR3 bases are TGTGCCAGCGAAGGGACAGGGACCTACGAGCAGTACTTC. This rearrangement joins TRBV6-5 to TRBJ2-5; TRBD1 matches 9 bases. The J call could be wrong; TRBJ2-7 is a better fit for the DNA end. This CDR3 is built from 13 residues. CDR1 is MNHEY and CDR2 is SVGAGI in the germline V gene.

V usage is TRBV6-5 and J usage is TRBJ2-7; 9 bases match TRBD1. V was pared by 5 bases and J by 2 bases, with 7 bases of the junction left unmatched. The germline V gene has CDR1 MNHEY and CDR2 SVGAGI. The CDR3 is 15 amino acids. CDR3 sequence: CASSADWTGAYEQYF. As DNA, the CDR3 is TGTGCCAGCAGTGCCGACTGGACAGGGGCCTACGAGCAGTACTTC.

The CDR3 reads CASSERGGSGTDTQYF. The CDR3 DNA sequence: TGTGCCAGCAGTGAACGCGGGGGGTCTGGCACAGATACGCAGTATTTT. The chain uses TRBV6-1 and TRBJ2-3; 8 nucleotides agree with TRBD2. Trimming cost V 2 bases and J 1 base; bases outside gene matches: 5. The CDR3 spans 16 residues. Germline CDR1 and CDR2: MNHNS and SASEGT.